The clone carrying this TCR beta chain was seen a single time. The data originate from a study of cytomegalovirus exposure and HLA in healthy donors. The PCR employed 60 Vbeta primers together with 13 Jbeta primers. Libraries were prepared by immunoSEQ multiplex PCR; TCRdb keeps only in-frame clonotypes and omits some of them. The sample has 150,000 to 200,000 clones, roughly 77% seen once. The CDR3 runs to 15 residues. The V gene lost 4 bases and the J gene lost 5 bases, with 15 bases spanning the gap. Germline CDR1 and CDR2: LNHDA and SQIVND (reference sequence). Sequencing input: PBMCs. The V gene is TRBV19, the J gene TRBJ2-1; D perhaps matches TRBD2 (5 bases). This TCR was recovered from a woman aged 40 to 49 in good health and CMV-seropositive. CDR3 bases: TGTGCCAGTAGTAGCGGGTGGTCGGGCCACAATGAGCAGTTCTTC. This sequence encodes CASSSGWSGHNEQFF.